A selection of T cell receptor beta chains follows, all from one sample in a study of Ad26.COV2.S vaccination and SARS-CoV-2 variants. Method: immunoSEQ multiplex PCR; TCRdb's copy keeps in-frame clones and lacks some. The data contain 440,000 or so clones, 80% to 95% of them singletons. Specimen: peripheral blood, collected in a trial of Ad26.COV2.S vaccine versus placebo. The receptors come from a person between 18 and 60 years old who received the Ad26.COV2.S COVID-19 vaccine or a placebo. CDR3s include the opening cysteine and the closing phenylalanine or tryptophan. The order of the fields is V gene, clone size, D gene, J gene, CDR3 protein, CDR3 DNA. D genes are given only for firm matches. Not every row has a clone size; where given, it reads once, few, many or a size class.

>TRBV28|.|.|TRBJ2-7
CASSLGPPYEQYF
TGTGCCAGCAGTTTGGGGCCCCCCTACGAGCAGTACTTC
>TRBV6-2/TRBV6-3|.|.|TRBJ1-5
CASSPRTGRYSNQPQHF
TGTGCCAGCAGTCCCCGGACGGGCCGATATAGCAATCAGCCCCAGCATTTT
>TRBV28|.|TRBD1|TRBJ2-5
CASSSGGQGQETQYF
TGTGCCAGCAGTTCAGGGGGTCAGGGCCAAGAGACCCAGTACTTC
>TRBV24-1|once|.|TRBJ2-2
CATSDGAGELFF
TGTGCCACCAGTGACGGGGCCGGGGAGCTGTTTTTT
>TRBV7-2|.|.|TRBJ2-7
CASSREGGRTYEQYF
TGTGCCAGCAGCAGAGAAGGGGGTCGGACCTACGAGCAGTACTTC
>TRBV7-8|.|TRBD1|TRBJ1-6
CASSRTGDSPLHF
TGTGCCAGCAGCCGGACAGGGGACTCACCCCTCCACTTT
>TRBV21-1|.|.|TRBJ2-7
CASSKVPLAGAYEQYF
TGTGCCAGCAGCAAAGTTCCGCTTGCCGGGGCCTACGAGCAGTACTTC
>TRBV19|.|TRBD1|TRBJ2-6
CASSSNYPGGWANVLTF
TGTGCCAGTAGTTCGAACTACCCAGGGGGCTGGGCCAACGTCCTGACTTTC
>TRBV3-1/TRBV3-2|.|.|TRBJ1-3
CASSRGSNSGNTIYF
TGTGCCAGCAGCCGAGGGAGTAACTCTGGAAACACCATATATTTT
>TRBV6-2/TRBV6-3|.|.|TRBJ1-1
CASSYSRAYMNTEAFF
TGTGCCAGCAGTTACAGCAGGGCCTACATGAACACTGAAGCTTTCTTT
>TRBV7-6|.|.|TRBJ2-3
CASSLVGRPSTDTQYF
TGTGCCAGCAGCTTAGTGGGTAGGCCCAGCACAGATACGCAGTATTTT
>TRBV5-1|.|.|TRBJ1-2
CANPGPVLEYGYTF
TGCGCCAATCCAGGTCCCGTTTTAGAATATGGCTACACCTTC
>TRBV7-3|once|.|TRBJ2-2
CASSLNGGNLGGELFF
TGTGCCAGCAGCTTGAACGGCGGGAACCTGGGTGGGGAGCTGTTTTTT
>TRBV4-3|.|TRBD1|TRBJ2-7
CASSQGTGGREQYF
TGCGCCAGCAGCCAAGGGACAGGGGGGAGAGAGCAGTACTTC
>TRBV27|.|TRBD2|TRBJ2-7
CASSFSTSGRASNEQYF
TGTGCCAGCAGTTTCTCCACTAGCGGGAGGGCCTCGAACGAGCAGTACTTC
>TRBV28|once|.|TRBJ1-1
CASSFSENTEAFF
TGTGCCAGCAGTTTTTCAGAGAACACTGAAGCTTTCTTT
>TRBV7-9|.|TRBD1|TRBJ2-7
CASRSTGGVSYEQYF
TGTGCCAGCAGATCGACAGGGGGCGTCTCCTACGAGCAGTACTTC
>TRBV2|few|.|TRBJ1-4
CASSYRGEEKLFF
TGTGCCAGCAGTTATAGGGGTGAGGAAAAACTGTTTTTT
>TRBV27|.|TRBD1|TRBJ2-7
CASSFLGRGPKDYEQYF
TGTGCCAGCAGTTTCCTGGGAAGGGGGCCGAAAGACTACGAGCAGTACTTC
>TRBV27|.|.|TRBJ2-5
CASSLFPGDPGTQYF
TGTGCCAGCAGTTTATTTCCCGGGGATCCTGGGACCCAGTACTTC
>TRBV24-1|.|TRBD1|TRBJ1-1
CATSDGQGYAEAFF
TGTGCCACCAGTGATGGACAGGGCTACGCTGAAGCTTTCTTT
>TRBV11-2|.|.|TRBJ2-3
CASSLLGADTQYF
TGTGCCAGCAGCTTATTGGGGGCAGATACGCAGTATTTT
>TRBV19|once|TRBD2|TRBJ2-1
CASRKASGSNNEQFF
TGTGCCAGTAGGAAGGCTAGCGGGAGTAACAATGAGCAGTTCTTC
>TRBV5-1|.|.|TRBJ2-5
CASSGRRQLQETQYF
TGCGCCAGCAGCGGAAGGCGACAGCTTCAAGAGACCCAGTACTTC
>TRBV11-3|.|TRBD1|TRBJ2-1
CASSPRTGVYNEQFF
TGTGCCAGCAGCCCCCGGACAGGGGTTTACAATGAGCAGTTCTTC
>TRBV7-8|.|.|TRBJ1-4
CASSLDRNEKLFF
TGTGCCAGCAGCTTAGACAGGAATGAAAAACTGTTTTTT
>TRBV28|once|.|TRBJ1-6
CASSPLQGLSYNSPLHF
TGTGCCAGCAGTCCCCTACAGGGATTATCCTATAATTCACCCCTCCACTTT
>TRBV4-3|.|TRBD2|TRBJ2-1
CASSFRTSGIFEQFF
TGCGCCAGCAGCTTTCGGACTAGCGGGATTTTTGAGCAGTTCTTC
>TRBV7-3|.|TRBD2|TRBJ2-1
CASSKGLAGDYNEQFF
TGTGCCAGCAGCAAGGGACTAGCGGGCGACTACAATGAGCAGTTCTTC
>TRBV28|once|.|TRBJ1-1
CASSFYFRGIGTEAFF
TGTGCCAGCAGTTTCTATTTCCGGGGAATAGGCACTGAAGCTTTCTTT
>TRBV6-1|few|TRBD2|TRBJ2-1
CASSGLAPNAYNEQFF
TGTGCCAGCAGTGGACTAGCGCCCAATGCCTACAATGAGCAGTTCTTC
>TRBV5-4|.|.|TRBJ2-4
CASSLDLGTSPGYF
TGTGCCAGCAGCTTGGACCTGGGGACCTCACCGGGGTACTTC
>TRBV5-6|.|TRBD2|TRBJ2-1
CASSLGAGGYIEQFF
TGTGCCAGCAGCTTGGGAGCGGGAGGATACATTGAGCAGTTCTTC
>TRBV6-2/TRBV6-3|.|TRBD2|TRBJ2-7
CASSKGTSGRDYEQYF
TGTGCCAGCAGTAAAGGGACTAGCGGGAGAGACTACGAGCAGTACTTC
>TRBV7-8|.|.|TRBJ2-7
CASSTYYEQYF
TGTGCCAGCAGCACCTACTACGAGCAGTACTTC
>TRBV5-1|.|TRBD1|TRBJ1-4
CASSSLGDRTNEKLFF
TGCGCCAGCAGCTCGCTAGGGGACAGAACTAATGAAAAACTGTTTTTT
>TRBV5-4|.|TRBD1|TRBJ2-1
CASSRLADRVNNEQFF
TGTGCCAGCAGCCGCCTTGCGGACAGGGTAAACAATGAGCAGTTCTTC
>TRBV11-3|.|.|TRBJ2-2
CASSLGVDSANTGELFF
TGTGCCAGCAGCTTAGGTGTCGACAGCGCGAACACCGGGGAGCTGTTTTTT
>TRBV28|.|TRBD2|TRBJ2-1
CASNCGTSGRVYNEQFF
TGTGCCAGCAACTGCGGGACTAGCGGGAGGGTTTACAATGAGCAGTTCTTC
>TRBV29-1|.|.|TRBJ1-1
CSVWEGPGTEAFF
TGCAGCGTTTGGGAGGGGCCAGGTACTGAAGCTTTCTTT
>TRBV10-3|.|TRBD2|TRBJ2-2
CANAGGLSGELFF
TGTGCCAACGCGGGGGGCCTTAGCGGGGAGCTGTTTTTT